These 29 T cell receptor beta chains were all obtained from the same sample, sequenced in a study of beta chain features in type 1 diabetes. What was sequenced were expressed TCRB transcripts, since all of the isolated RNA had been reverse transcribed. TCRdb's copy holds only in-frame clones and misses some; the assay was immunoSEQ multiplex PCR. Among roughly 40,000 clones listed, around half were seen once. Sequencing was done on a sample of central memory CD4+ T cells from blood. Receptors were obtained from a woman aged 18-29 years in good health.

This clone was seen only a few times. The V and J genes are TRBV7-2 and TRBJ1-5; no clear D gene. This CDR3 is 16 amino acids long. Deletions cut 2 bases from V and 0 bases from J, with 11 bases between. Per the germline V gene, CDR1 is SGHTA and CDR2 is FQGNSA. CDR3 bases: TGTGCCAGCAGCTTATTAGCCACCCATAGCAATCAGCCCCAGCATTTT. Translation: CASSLLATHSNQPQHF.

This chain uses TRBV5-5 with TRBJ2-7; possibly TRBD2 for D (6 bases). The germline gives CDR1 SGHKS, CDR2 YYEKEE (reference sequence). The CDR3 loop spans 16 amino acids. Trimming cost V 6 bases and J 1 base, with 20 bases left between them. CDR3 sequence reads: CASTRTAMEGSYEQYF. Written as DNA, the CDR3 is TGTGCCAGCACCCGGACTGCTATGGAGGGTTCCTACGAGCAGTACTTC.

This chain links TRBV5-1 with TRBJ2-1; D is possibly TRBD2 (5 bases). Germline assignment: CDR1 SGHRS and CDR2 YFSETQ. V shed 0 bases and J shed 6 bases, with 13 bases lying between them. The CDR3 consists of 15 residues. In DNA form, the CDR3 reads TGCGCCAGCAGCTTGGAGGCAGGAGGAATCAATGAGCAGTTCTTC. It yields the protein CASSLEAGGINEQFF.

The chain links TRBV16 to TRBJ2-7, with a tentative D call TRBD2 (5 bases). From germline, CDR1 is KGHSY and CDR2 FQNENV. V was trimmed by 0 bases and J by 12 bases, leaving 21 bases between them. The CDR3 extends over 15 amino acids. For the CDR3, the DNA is TGTGCCAGCAGCCAATCTAAACCGCCGGAGGTGGGTAGGTACTTC. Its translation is CASSQSKPPEVGRYF.

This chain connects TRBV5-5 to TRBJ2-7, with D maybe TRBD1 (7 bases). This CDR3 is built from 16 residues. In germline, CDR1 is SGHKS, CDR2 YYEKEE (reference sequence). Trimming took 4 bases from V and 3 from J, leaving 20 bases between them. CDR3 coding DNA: TGTGCCAGCAGCGAGGGCGGGACAGTAAGGAACTACGAGCAGTACTTC. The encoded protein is CASSEGGTVRNYEQYF.

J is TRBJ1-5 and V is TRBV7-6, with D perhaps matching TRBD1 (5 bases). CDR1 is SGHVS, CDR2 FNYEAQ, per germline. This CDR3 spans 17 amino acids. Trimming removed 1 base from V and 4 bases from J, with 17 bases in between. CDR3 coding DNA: TGTGCCAGCAGCTTAGGGGTAGCCACAGGCTCAAATCAGCCCCAGCATTTT. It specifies CASSLGVATGSNQPQHF.

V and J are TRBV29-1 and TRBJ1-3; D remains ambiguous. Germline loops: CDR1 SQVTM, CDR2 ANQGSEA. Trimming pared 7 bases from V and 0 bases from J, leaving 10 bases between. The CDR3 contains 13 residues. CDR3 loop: CSAAENSGNTIYF. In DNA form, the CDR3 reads TGCAGCGCCGCCGAGAACTCTGGAAACACCATATATTTT.

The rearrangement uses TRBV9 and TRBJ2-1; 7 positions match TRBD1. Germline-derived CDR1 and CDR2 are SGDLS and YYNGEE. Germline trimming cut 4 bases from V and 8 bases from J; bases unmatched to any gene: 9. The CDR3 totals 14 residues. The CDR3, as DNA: TGTGCCAGCAGCACGAGACAGGGTTGGGATGAGCAGTTCTTC. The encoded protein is CASSTRQGWDEQFF.

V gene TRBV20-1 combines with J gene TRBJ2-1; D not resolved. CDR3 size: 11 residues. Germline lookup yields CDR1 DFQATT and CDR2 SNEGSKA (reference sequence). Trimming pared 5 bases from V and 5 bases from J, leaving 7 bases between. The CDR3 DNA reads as TGCAGTGCTCCCAAAAACAATGAGCAGTTCTTC. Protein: CSAPKNNEQFF.

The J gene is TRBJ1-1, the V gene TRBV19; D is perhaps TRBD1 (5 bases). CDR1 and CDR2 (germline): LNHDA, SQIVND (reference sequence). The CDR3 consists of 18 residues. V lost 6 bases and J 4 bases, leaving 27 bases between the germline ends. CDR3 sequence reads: CASSPPPWGRRSATEAFF. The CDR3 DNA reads TGTGCCAGTAGCCCCCCTCCTTGGGGCAGGCGATCGGCCACTGAAGCTTTCTTT.

The CDR3 region is CASSFFGVAGSYEQYF. The DNA of the CDR3 is TGTGCCAGCAGTTTCTTTGGGGTCGCGGGGTCCTACGAGCAGTACTTC. The V call is TRBV27, the J call TRBJ2-5, with D perhaps matching TRBD2 (6 bases). The J call may be incorrect, as the DNA end agrees better with TRBJ2-7. This CDR3 contains 16 residues. Germline V gives CDR1 MNHEY, CDR2 SMNVEV (reference sequence).

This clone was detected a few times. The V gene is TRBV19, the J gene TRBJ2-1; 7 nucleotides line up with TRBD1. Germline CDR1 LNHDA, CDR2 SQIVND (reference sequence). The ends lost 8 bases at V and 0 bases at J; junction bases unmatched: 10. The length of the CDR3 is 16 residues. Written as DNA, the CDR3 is TGTGCCAGTCTAACGCGGACAGGCAGCTCCTACAATGAGCAGTTCTTC. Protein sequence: CASLTRTGSSYNEQFF.

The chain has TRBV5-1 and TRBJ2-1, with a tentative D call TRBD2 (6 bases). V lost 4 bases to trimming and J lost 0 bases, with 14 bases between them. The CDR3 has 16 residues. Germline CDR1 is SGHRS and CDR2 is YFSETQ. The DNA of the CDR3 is TGCGCCAGCAGCGTACCCCCCGGGAGCTCCTACAATGAGCAGTTCTTC. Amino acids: CASSVPPGSSYNEQFF. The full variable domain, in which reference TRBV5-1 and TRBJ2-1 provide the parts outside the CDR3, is KAGVTQTPRYLIKTRGQQVTLSCSPISGHRSVSWYQQTPGQGLQFLFEYFSETQRNKGNFPGRFSGRQFSNSRSEMNVSTLELGDSALYLCASSVPPGSSYNEQFFGPGTRLTVL.

The CDR3 DNA is TGTGCCAGCAGCTTCGCGGGAGGAAGCTACGAGCAGTACTTC. Its protein product is CASSFAGGSYEQYF. This chain links TRBV7-9 with TRBJ2-7; 8 nucleotides line up with TRBD2. The CDR3 is 14 amino acids. Looked up from germline, CDR1 is SEHNR and CDR2 is FQNEAQ (reference sequence). The ends lost 3 bases at V and 3 bases at J; junction bases unmatched: 4.

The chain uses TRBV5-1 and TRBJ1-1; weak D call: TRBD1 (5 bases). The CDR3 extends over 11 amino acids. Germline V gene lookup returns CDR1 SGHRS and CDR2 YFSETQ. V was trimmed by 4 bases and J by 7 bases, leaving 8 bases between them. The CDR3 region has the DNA TGCGCCAGCAGCCAGGGCTATGAAGCTTTCTTT. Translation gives CASSQGYEAFF. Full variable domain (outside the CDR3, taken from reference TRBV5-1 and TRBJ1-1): KAGVTQTPRYLIKTRGQQVTLSCSPISGHRSVSWYQQTPGQGLQFLFEYFSETQRNKGNFPGRFSGRQFSNSRSEMNVSTLELGDSALYLCASSQGYEAFFGQGTRLTVV.

The CDR3 region is CASSTLQGLGGITEAFF. DNA for the CDR3: TGTGCCAGCAGCACACTCCAGGGGCTCGGGGGGATCACTGAAGCTTTCTTT. The rearrangement uses TRBV7-9 and TRBJ1-1; TRBD1 might be the D (6 bases). V gave up 5 bases and J gave up 4 bases, with 23 bases separating them. The CDR3 is 17 amino acids. Per the germline V gene, CDR1 is SEHNR and CDR2 is FQNEAQ (reference sequence).

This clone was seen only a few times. The CDR3 here is CASSQVRAGDYYGELFF. DNA for the CDR3: TGTGCCAGCAGCCAAGTTAGGGCGGGAGACTATTACGGGGAGCTGTTTTTT. The V and J genes are TRBV4-2 and TRBJ2-2; 7 bases agree with TRBD2. The V and J ends lost 1 base and 7 bases, in that order; junction bases with no gene match: 12. Per germline, CDR1 LGHNA and CDR2 YNFKEQ. The CDR3 extends over 17 amino acids.

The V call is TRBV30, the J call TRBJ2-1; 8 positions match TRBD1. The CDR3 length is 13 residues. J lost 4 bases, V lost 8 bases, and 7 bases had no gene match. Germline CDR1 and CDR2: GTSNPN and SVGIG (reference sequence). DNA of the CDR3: TGTGCCCGGGCCCGGGACAGGTACAATGAGCAGTTCTTC. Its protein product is CARARDRYNEQFF.

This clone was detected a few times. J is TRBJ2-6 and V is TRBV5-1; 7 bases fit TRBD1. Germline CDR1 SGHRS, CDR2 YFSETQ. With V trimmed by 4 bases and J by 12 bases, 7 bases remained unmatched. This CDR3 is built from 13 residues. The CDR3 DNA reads TGCGCCAGCAGCCCCGGGACAGCGAGCGTCCTGACTTTC. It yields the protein CASSPGTASVLTF.

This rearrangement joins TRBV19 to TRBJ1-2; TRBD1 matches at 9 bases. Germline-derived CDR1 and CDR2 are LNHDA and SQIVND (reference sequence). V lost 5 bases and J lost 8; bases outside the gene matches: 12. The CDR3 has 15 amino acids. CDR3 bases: TGTGCCAGTAGTCACCGTCCCGGGACAGGGAACGGCTACACCTTC. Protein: CASSHRPGTGNGYTF.

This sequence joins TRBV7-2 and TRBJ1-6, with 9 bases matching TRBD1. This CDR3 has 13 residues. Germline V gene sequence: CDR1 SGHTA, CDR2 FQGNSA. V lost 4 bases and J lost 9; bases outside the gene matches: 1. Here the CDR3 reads CASSWDRVSPLHF. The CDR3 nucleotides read TGTGCCAGCAGCTGGGACAGGGTTTCACCCCTCCACTTT.

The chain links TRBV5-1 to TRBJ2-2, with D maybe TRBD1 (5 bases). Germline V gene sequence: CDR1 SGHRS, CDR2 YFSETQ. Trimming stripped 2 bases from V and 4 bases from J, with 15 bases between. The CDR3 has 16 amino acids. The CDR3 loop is CASSFTTDSRTGELFF. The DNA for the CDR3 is TGCGCCAGCAGCTTTACTACCGACAGTCGCACCGGGGAGCTGTTTTTT. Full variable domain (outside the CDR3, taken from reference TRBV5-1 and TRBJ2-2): KAGVTQTPRYLIKTRGQQVTLSCSPISGHRSVSWYQQTPGQGLQFLFEYFSETQRNKGNFPGRFSGRQFSNSRSEMNVSTLELGDSALYLCASSFTTDSRTGELFFGEGSRLTVL.

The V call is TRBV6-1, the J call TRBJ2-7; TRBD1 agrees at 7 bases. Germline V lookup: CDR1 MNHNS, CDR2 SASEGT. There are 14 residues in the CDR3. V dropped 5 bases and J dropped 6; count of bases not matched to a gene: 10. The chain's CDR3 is CASSITGTAPEQYF. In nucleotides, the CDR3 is TGTGCCAGCAGTATAACCGGGACAGCTCCCGAGCAGTACTTC.

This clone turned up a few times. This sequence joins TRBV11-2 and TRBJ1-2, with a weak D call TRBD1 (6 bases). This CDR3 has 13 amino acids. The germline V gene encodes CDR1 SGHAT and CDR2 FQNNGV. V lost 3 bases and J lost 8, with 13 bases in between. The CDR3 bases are TGTGCCAGCAGCTTGGATGCAGGGGTGGGCTACACCTTC. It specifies CASSLDAGVGYTF.

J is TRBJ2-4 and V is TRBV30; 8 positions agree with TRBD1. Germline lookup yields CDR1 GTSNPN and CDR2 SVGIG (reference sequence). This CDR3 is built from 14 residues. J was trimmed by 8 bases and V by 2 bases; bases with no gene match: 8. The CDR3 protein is CAWSHTGGADIQYF. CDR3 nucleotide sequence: TGTGCCTGGAGTCATACAGGGGGTGCGGACATTCAGTACTTC.

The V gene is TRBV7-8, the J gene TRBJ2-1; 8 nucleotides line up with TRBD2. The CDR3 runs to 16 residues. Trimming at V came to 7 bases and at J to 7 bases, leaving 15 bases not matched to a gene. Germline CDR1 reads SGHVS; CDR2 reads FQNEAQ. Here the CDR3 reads CASTPRGGRTENEQFF. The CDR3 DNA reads TGTGCCAGCACCCCCCGGGGGGGGAGAACCGAAAATGAGCAGTTCTTC.

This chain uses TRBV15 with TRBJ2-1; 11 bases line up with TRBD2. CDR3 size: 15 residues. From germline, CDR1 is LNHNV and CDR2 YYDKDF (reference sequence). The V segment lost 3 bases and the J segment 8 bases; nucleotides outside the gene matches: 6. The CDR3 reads CATSSSSGRAYEQFF. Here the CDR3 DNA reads TGTGCCACCAGCAGTAGTAGCGGGAGGGCCTATGAGCAGTTCTTC.

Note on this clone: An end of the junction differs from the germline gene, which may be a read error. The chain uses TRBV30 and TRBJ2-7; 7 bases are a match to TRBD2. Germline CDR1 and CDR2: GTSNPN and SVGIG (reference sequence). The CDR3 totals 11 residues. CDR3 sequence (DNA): TGTGCCTGGAGTGTAAGTTGGCGGGAGTTCTTC. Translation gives CAWSVSWREFF.

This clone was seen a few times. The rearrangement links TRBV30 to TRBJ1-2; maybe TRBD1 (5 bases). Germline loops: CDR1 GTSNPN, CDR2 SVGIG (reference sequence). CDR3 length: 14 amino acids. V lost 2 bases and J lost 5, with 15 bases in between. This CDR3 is CAWSPGILEYGYTF. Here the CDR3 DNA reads TGTGCCTGGAGTCCAGGGATTTTGGAATATGGCTACACCTTC. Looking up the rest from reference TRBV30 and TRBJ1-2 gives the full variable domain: SQTIHQWPATLVQPVGSPLSLECTVEGTSNPNLYWYRQAAGRGLQLLFYSVGIGQISSEVPQNLSASRPQDRQFILSSKKLLLSDSGFYLCAWSPGILEYGYTFGSGTRLTVV.